Following are 14 T cell receptor beta chains from one sample sequenced in a study of shared T cell receptors in the human thymus. Repertoires were generated with immunoSEQ multiplex PCR, while TCRdb's copy carries only in-frame clones and drops some. The profile covers about 500,000 clones, with around 78% appearing a single time and 0.013% taken by the ten largest. These data were also filed under a second study, of human thymus T cells.

Sequencing used thymocytes. Source of these receptors: a boy in the first two years of life with a congenital heart defect.

The V and J genes are TRBV27 and TRBJ2-4, with 9 bases aligning to TRBD1. From germline, CDR1 is MNHEY and CDR2 SMNVEV (reference sequence). This CDR3 has 13 amino acids. The CDR3 sequence: CPNDRDRANIQYF. CDR3 sequence (DNA): TGTCCTAATGACCGGGACAGGGCGAACATTCAGTACTTC.

This chain links TRBV27 with TRBJ1-5, with D uncertain. The CDR3 loop spans 14 amino acids. V was clipped by 8 bases and J by 0 bases, with 11 bases between them. CDR1 is MNHEY and CDR2 is SMNVEV in the germline V gene (reference sequence). The CDR3 spells CASGGNLSNQPQHF. The DNA for the CDR3 is TGTGCCAGCGGAGGGAATCTTAGCAATCAGCCCCAGCATTTT.

The CDR3 nucleotides read TGTGCCAGCAGCTTGGACCCGACAGGTCCCATGAACACTGAAGCTTTCTTT. Its protein product is CASSLDPTGPMNTEAFF. This chain links TRBV5-4 with TRBJ1-1, with a tentative D call TRBD1 (6 bases). The V end lost 0 bases, the J end lost 0 bases, and 15 bases lay between the germline ends. Germline CDR1 reads SGHNT; CDR2 reads YYREEE (reference sequence). The CDR3 runs 17 residues.

The chain uses TRBV5-1 and TRBJ2-3; D is ambiguous. Germline V gives CDR1 SGHRS, CDR2 YFSETQ. This CDR3 contains 14 residues. Trimming removed 3 bases from V and 1 base from J, with 9 bases in between. This chain's CDR3 is CASSSGHRTDTQYF. The CDR3 DNA follows: TGCGCCAGCAGCTCTGGGCACCGCACAGATACGCAGTATTTT.

The CDR3: CASSLTAVRDTEAFF. In nucleotides, the CDR3 is TGTGCCAGCAGTTTGACGGCGGTACGGGACACTGAAGCTTTCTTT. The chain couples TRBV27 to TRBJ1-1; D remains ambiguous. This CDR3 is 15 amino acids long. Germline V gene data show CDR1 as MNHEY and CDR2 as SMNVEV (reference sequence). The V gene lost 3 bases and the J gene lost 3 bases, with 14 bases spanning the gap.

The CDR3 nucleotides read TGTGCCAGCAGCTTTAAGAGACAGTCCTACAATGAGCAGTTCTTC. As protein: CASSFKRQSYNEQFF. This chain uses TRBV5-6 with TRBJ2-1; D perhaps matches TRBD1 (5 bases). The germline CDR1 and CDR2 sequences are SGHDT and YYEEEE. Trimming removed 2 bases at V and 1 base at J, with 10 bases between. CDR3 length: 15 amino acids. The full variable domain, completed using reference TRBV5-6 and TRBJ2-1, is DAGVTQSPTHLIKTRGQQVTLRCSPKSGHDTVSWYQQALGQGPQFIFQYYEEEERQRGNFPDRFSGHQFPNYSSELNVNALLLGDSALYLCASSFKRQSYNEQFFGPGTRLTVL.

The rearrangement links TRBV30 to TRBJ2-5, with D unclear. The better agreement between TRBJ2-7 and the DNA end casts doubt on the J call. CDR1 is GTSNPN and CDR2 is SVGIG in the germline V gene (reference sequence). The CDR3 runs 11 residues. This CDR3 is CAWLSSYEQYF. CDR3 DNA: TGTGCCTGGTTGAGCTCCTACGAGCAGTACTTC.

The chain is built from TRBV5-1 and TRBJ2-7, with TRBD2 matching over 11 bases. The CDR3 length is 15 residues. Per germline, CDR1 SGHRS and CDR2 YFSETQ. J gave up 4 bases and V 2 bases, and 5 bases lay outside the gene matches. DNA of the CDR3: TGCGCCAGCAGCTTTCTAGCGGGGGGAGATTACGAGCAGTACTTC. Residues: CASSFLAGGDYEQYF.

V is TRBV7-2 and J is TRBJ1-3; D not resolved. This CDR3 is 15 amino acids long. CDR1 and CDR2 from the germline V gene are SGHTA and FQGNSA. V lost 3 bases to trimming and J lost 0 bases, with 9 bases between them. CDR3 protein: CASSFQHNSGNTIYF. As DNA, the CDR3 is TGTGCCAGCAGCTTCCAACACAACTCTGGAAACACCATATATTTT.

This chain joins TRBV21-1 and TRBJ1-2; the table's D call TRBD1 went unverified against the DNA. TRBV21-1 is classified as a pseudogene. The CDR3 contains 13 residues. Written as DNA, the CDR3 is TGTGCCAGCAGTACGACAGGGGGCTATGGCTACACCTTC. Amino acid sequence: CASSTTGGYGYTF.

CDR3 loop: CASSIDEGDPEAQETQYF. The DNA of the CDR3 is TGTGCCAGTAGTATAGATGAGGGAGACCCAGAGGCCCAAGAGACCCAGTACTTC. The rearrangement uses TRBV19 and TRBJ2-5; possibly TRBD2 for D (5 bases). Trimming took off 0 bases at V and 1 base at J, with 18 bases between the two ends. Looked up from germline, CDR1 is LNHDA and CDR2 is SQIVND (reference sequence). CDR3 length: 18 amino acids.

V gene TRBV7-2 combines with J gene TRBJ2-7; no definite D call. The length of the CDR3 is 16 residues. The V gene's germline CDR1 is SGHTA and CDR2 FQGNSA. V was shortened by 1 base and J by 2 bases, with 15 bases between the two germline ends. CDR3: CASSLVLRRPPYEQYF. The CDR3 DNA is TGTGCCAGCAGCTTAGTTCTCCGGCGGCCCCCCTACGAGCAGTACTTC.

The V and J genes are TRBV7-2 and TRBJ2-7; TRBD1 matches at 9 bases. After removal of 1 base from V and 1 base from J, the junction contained 5 bases not matched to a gene. This CDR3 is 16 amino acids long. CDR1 is SGHTA and CDR2 is FQGNSA in the germline V gene. Written as DNA, the CDR3 is TGTGCCAGCAGCTTAGTATGGGACAGGGAGTCCTACGAGCAGTACTTC. Translating it yields CASSLVWDRESYEQYF.

This chain joins TRBV5-4 and TRBJ2-2; TRBD1 agrees at 8 bases. Germline CDR1 is SGHNT and CDR2 is YYREEE (reference sequence). CDR3 size: 15 residues. With V trimmed by 4 bases and J by 1 base, 3 bases remained unmatched. The CDR3: CASSPDRGNTGELFF. Written as DNA, the CDR3 is TGTGCCAGCAGCCCCGACAGGGGGAACACCGGGGAGCTGTTTTTT.